Below are 25 T cell receptor beta chains sequenced from a single sample in a study of Graves' ophthalmopathy and Graves' hyperthyroidism. TCR beta CDR3 amplification used RNA transcripts. The library came from an HTBI-primed first-round RT-PCR and a second-round multiplex PCR. TCRdb re-called the multiplex PCR reads with MiXCR, one entry per CDR3 protein. The sample contains over a million distinct CDR3 sequences, about two fifths of which appear only once. Sequenced: peripheral blood or thyroid tissue (not recorded which). The receptors derive from an adult man with Graves' hyperthyroidism.

The chain employs TRBV10-3 and TRBJ2-2, with 8 bases lining up with TRBD2. The CDR3 length is 16 residues. Germline V gene data show CDR1 as ENHRY and CDR2 as SYGVKD. With 6 bases clipped from V and 2 bases from J, the junction kept 8 bases outside the gene matches. The CDR3 spells CAIRGIAGKNTGELFF. As DNA, the CDR3 is TGTGCCATCAGGGGTATAGCGGGGAAAAACACCGGGGAGCTGTTTTTT.

The V and J genes are TRBV29-1 and TRBJ2-7; 8 positions agree with TRBD2. This CDR3 has 14 amino acids. Losses at the gene ends were 7 bases for V and 2 bases for J; bases not matched to a gene: 10. CDR1 is SQVTM and CDR2 is ANQGSEA in the germline V gene. The CDR3 nucleotides read TGCAGCGGGAGGTGGCGGGAGGACACCTACGAGCAGTACTTC. This gives the protein CSGRWREDTYEQYF.

A few counts support this clonotype. This chain links TRBV3-1 with TRBJ1-1, with D hard to call. CDR3 length equals 13 residues. V lost 5 bases and J lost 7, with 14 bases in between. CDR1 is LGHDT, CDR2 YNNKEL, per germline (reference sequence). The CDR3 nucleotides read TGTGCCAGCAGCTCCATTCTCGGCGTTGAAGCTTTCTTT. Its protein is CASSSILGVEAFF.

This clonotype was seen only once. It is likely a read error, because the conserved phenylalanine at the end of the CDR3 is missing. The DNA is omitted, as the CDR3 cannot be located on it reliably, and the CDR3 follows TCRdb's listing. This sequence joins TRBV2 and TRBJ1-4; the tabulated D call, TRBD1, remains unverified against the DNA. CDR1 is SNHLY, CDR2 FYNNEI, per germline. The CDR3 comprises 10 residues, both ends counted. The CDR3 loop reads CASRVDREEA.

This clonotype was observed a single time. The V call is TRBV24-1, the J call TRBJ1-5, with a tentative D call TRBD1 (5 bases). Per germline, CDR1 KGHDR and CDR2 SFDVKD. This CDR3 spans 12 amino acids. As DNA, the CDR3 is TGTGCTAAAAGTGGGGGGGATCAGCCCCAGCATTTT. The encoded protein is CAKSGGDQPQHF.

The V and J genes are TRBV5-6 and TRBJ2-5; TRBD1 matches at 8 bases. CDR1 and CDR2 (germline): SGHDT, YYEEEE. The CDR3 extends over 13 amino acids. The trim removed 4 bases at V and 10 bases at J, leaving 9 bases unmatched. The CDR3 coding sequence is TGTGCCAGCAGCGCGGGACAGGCCTGGGGCCAGTACTTC. Amino acid sequence: CASSAGQAWGQYF.

This clonotype occurred many times. J is TRBJ1-5 and V is TRBV7-8, with D perhaps matching TRBD1 (5 bases). This CDR3 is built from 11 residues. The V end lost 8 bases, the J end lost 6 bases, and 8 bases lay between the germline ends. Germline loops: CDR1 SGHVS, CDR2 FQNEAQ. CDR3 sequence (DNA): TGTGCCAGCGGGGGTAGTCAGCCCCAGCATTTT. Its protein is CASGGSQPQHF.

The CDR3 loop is CASSQDGDRPAYEQYF. In DNA, the CDR3 is TGTGCCAGCAGCCAAGATGGGGACAGACCAGCCTACGAGCAGTACTTC. The chain combines TRBV7-8 with TRBJ2-7; 7 bases line up with TRBD1. V trimming: 5 bases; J trimming: 2 bases; junction bases outside the gene matches: 12. This CDR3 has 16 residues. CDR1 and CDR2 from the germline V gene are SGHVS and FQNEAQ.

This clonotype was observed at least ten times. V gene TRBV20-1 combines with J gene TRBJ1-1, with D perhaps TRBD1 (6 bases). The CDR3 has 16 amino acids. V dropped 0 bases and J dropped 1 base, with 15 bases sitting between them. CDR1 and CDR2 (germline): DFQATT, SNEGSKA (reference sequence). The chain's CDR3 is CSARDPTLGGNTEAFF. The CDR3 nucleotides read TGCAGTGCTAGAGACCCTACCTTAGGGGGGAACACTGAAGCTTTCTTT.

There are many counts of this clonotype. This chain uses TRBV7-2 with TRBJ1-5, with 11 bases aligning to TRBD1. Germline V gene lookup returns CDR1 SGHTA and CDR2 FQGNSA. This CDR3 has 15 residues. V lost 5 bases, J lost 2 bases, and 2 bases stayed unmatched. For the CDR3, the DNA is TGTGCCAGCAGCGGGGACAGGGGGGGCAATCAGCCCCAGCATTTT. Protein: CASSGDRGGNQPQHF.

This clonotype was observed at least ten times. The chain is built from TRBV25-1 and TRBJ2-7; maybe TRBD2 (6 bases). V lost 2 bases, J lost 1 base, and 24 bases lay in between. Looked up from germline, CDR1 is MGHDK and CDR2 is SYGVNS. This CDR3 contains 19 residues. The CDR3 loop is CASSERGIQGGAFSYEQYF. The DNA for the CDR3 is TGTGCCAGCAGTGAACGGGGCATTCAAGGCGGGGCCTTTTCCTACGAGCAGTACTTC.

The chain is built from TRBV20-1 and TRBJ2-7; the D is unclear. V lost 4 bases to trimming and J lost 5 bases, with 18 bases between them. The CDR3 totals 14 residues. Germline CDR1 reads DFQATT; CDR2 reads SNEGSKA (reference sequence). CDR3 in DNA: TGCAGTGCTATCCAACAGAGCGCCTGGGACGAGCAGTACTTC. This translates into CSAIQQSAWDEQYF.

In its sample, this clonotype was seen once. V and J are TRBV28 and TRBJ1-5; a possible D gene is TRBD1 (5 bases). The length of the CDR3 is 15 residues. The V gene's germline CDR1 is MDHEN and CDR2 SYDVKM. Trimming stripped 0 bases from V and 7 bases from J, with 13 bases between. CDR3 amino acids: CASSLWDGAQQPQHF. DNA of the CDR3: TGTGCCAGCAGTTTATGGGATGGGGCGCAGCAGCCCCAGCATTTT. The full variable domain, its missing parts supplied by reference TRBV28 and TRBJ1-5, is DVKVTQSSRYLVKRTGEKVFLECVQDMDHENMFWYRQDPGLGLRLIYFSYDVKMKEKGDIPEGYSVSREKKERFSLILESASTNQTSMYLCASSLWDGAQQPQHFGDGTRLSIL.

This clonotype was seen at least ten times. The V and J genes are TRBV25-1 and TRBJ2-5; D may be TRBD2 (5 bases). The ends were cut back, 3 bases at V and 1 base at J, with 12 bases in the middle. This CDR3 has 15 residues. The germline V gene has CDR1 MGHDK and CDR2 SYGVNS. CDR3 loop: CASSDAGRLQETQYF. CDR3 bases: TGTGCCAGCAGTGACGCGGGTAGGCTCCAAGAGACCCAGTACTTC.

The chain couples TRBV3-1 to TRBJ2-7; 8 bases fit TRBD1. Germline CDR1 is LGHDT and CDR2 is YNNKEL (reference sequence). V lost 2 bases and J lost 2; bases outside the gene matches: 5. The CDR3 loop spans 15 amino acids. CDR3 sequence (DNA): TGTGCCAGCAGCCAACCGGACAGGGCGGCCTACGAGCAGTACTTC. Its translation is CASSQPDRAAYEQYF.

The genes are TRBV28 and TRBJ2-7; D call uncertain. CDR1 is MDHEN, CDR2 SYDVKM, per germline. V lost 1 base and J 6 bases, leaving 10 bases between the germline ends. The CDR3 is 13 residues long. CDR3 coding DNA: TGTGCCAGCAGTTTATATAGATTTGGCGAGCAGTACTTC. Translating gives CASSLYRFGEQYF.

This chain connects TRBV7-2 to TRBJ1-4; D might be TRBD1 (5 bases). Germline CDR1 SGHTA, CDR2 FQGNSA. Between the trimmed V and J ends, which lost 6 bases and 8 bases, there was a span of 13 bases. CDR3 length: 13 residues. The CDR3 is CASSLTGGEKLFF. The DNA of the CDR3 is TGTGCCAGCAGTCTAACAGGCGGCGAAAAACTGTTTTTT.

CDR3 sequence (DNA): TGTGCCAGCAGGGCTCCACAGTACCAAGAGACCCAGTACTTC. This encodes CASRAPQYQETQYF. The genes are TRBV6-1 and TRBJ2-5; unclear D gene. With 6 bases removed from V and 0 bases from J, the gap between germline ends came to 11 bases. From germline, CDR1 is MNHNS and CDR2 SASEGT. The CDR3 extends over 14 amino acids.

The genes are TRBV15 and TRBJ2-7; D is perhaps TRBD2 (6 bases). Per the germline V gene, CDR1 is LNHNV and CDR2 is YYDKDF (reference sequence). This CDR3 comprises 15 residues. V lost 0 bases and J 2 bases, leaving 11 bases between the germline ends. The chain's CDR3 is CATSRDRRGAYEQYF. The CDR3, as DNA: TGTGCCACCAGCAGAGATCGGCGGGGTGCCTACGAGCAGTACTTC.

The table lists this clonotype with many counts. The chain has TRBV2 and TRBJ1-5, with a tentative D call TRBD1 (6 bases). The CDR3 spans 12 residues. The V end lost 7 bases, the J end lost 6 bases, and 10 bases lay between the germline ends. CDR1 SNHLY and CDR2 FYNNEI come from the germline V gene. The CDR3 sequence is CASTGEAQPQHF. Written as DNA, the CDR3 is TGTGCCAGCACAGGGGAGGCTCAGCCCCAGCATTTT.

This clonotype was seen a handful of times. This chain connects TRBV7-9 to TRBJ2-2, with D perhaps given as TRBD1 or TRBD2 (6 bases each). Trimming left V 1 base short and J 3 bases short, with 15 bases between. This CDR3 region has 17 residues. Germline CDR1 SEHNR, CDR2 FQNEAQ (reference sequence). The DNA for the CDR3 is TGTGCCAGCAGCTTAGTACGAGGGGGGATCGACACCGGGGAGCTGTTTTTT. Its protein is CASSLVRGGIDTGELFF.

This clonotype was seen repeatedly, ten times or more. The chain links TRBV7-6 to TRBJ2-5; possible D gene TRBD1, 6 bases. V was pared by 1 base and J by 1 base, with 10 bases between. This CDR3 contains 15 residues. Germline values: CDR1 SGHVS, CDR2 FNYEAQ. CDR3 sequence: CASSLEQDSQETQYF. The CDR3 DNA sequence: TGTGCCAGCAGCTTAGAACAGGACAGCCAAGAGACCCAGTACTTC.

Of note for this clonotype: Mismatch with germline at one junction end may stem from a read error. V is TRBV9 and J is TRBJ2-2; weak D call: TRBD2 (5 bases). From germline, CDR1 is SGDLS and CDR2 YYNGEE. The CDR3 totals 16 residues. CDR3 nucleotide sequence: TGTGCCAGCAGCGCCCAACTAGGACGAGGCACCGGGGAGCTGCTTTTT. Translated, it gives CASSAQLGRGTGELLF.

In DNA form, the CDR3 reads TGTGCCAGCAGTCTCCACGTATTCAATCAGCCCCAGCATTTT. This codes for CASSLHVFNQPQHF. The gene calls are TRBV27 and TRBJ1-5; D not certain. CDR3 length: 14 amino acids. Germline V gives CDR1 MNHEY, CDR2 SMNVEV (reference sequence). V lost 5 bases to trimming and J lost 3 bases, with 11 bases between them.

The chain recombines TRBV7-2 with TRBJ1-6, with D tentatively TRBD1 (5 bases). Germline V gene lookup returns CDR1 SGHTA and CDR2 FQGNSA. The CDR3 runs to 21 residues. V was pared by 0 bases and J by 7 bases, with 28 bases between. CDR3 DNA: TGTGCCAGCAGCTTAGCAGGACGAGCCGAGCTACCCCAGGGATCGAATTCACCCCTCCACTTT. Protein sequence: CASSLAGRAELPQGSNSPLHF.